The source of this T cell receptor (beta chain) is a study of blood T cell repertoires in COVID-19. Study as a whole: The origin of the acute and convalescent COVID-19 samples was the United States, Italy and Spain. Sources were T cells, B-cell-depleted T cells, or PBMCs; the material itself was cDNA or gDNA.

Trimming shortened V by 5 bases and J by 4 bases, and 15 bases separated the two germline ends. In germline, CDR1 is MDHEN, CDR2 SYDVKM. This CDR3 is built from 16 residues. As originally analysed: Amplification of reference gene primers was used by the study to estimate nucleated cell counts. The data were produced by immunoSEQ multiplex PCR, yet TCRdb's version contains in-frame clones alone and is incomplete. Clone size and the V and J calls come from that table; the DNA yielded D and trimming. Here the sample spans about 26,000 clones, approximately 81% being singletons. The J gene is TRBJ1-6, the V gene TRBV28; D ambiguous. Input material: peripheral blood. This TCR came from a middle-aged man with active or convalescent COVID-19. CDR3: CASSDAVGLYNSPLHF. In DNA form, the CDR3 reads TGTGCCAGCAGTGACGCGGTTGGCCTGTATAATTCACCCCTCCACTTT.